The clone carrying this T cell receptor beta chain has more than one count but fewer than ten. Its target is unknown. Germline CDR1 is SGHRS and CDR2 is YFSETQ. The CDR3 is 15 residues long. The V end lost 1 base, the J end lost 0 bases, and 8 bases lay between the germline ends. The data originate from a study of CD8 T cells in ankylosing spondylitis. Study-wide results and caveats: Reportedly, matched ankylosing spondylitis synovial fluid was significantly enriched for disease-linked clones. In ankylosing spondylitis blood, a motif of seven to nine highly homologous TCR beta variants appeared characteristic.

One entry per CDR3 protein results from TCRdb running MiXCR on the 5' RACE reads. The sample consists of hundreds of thousands of distinct CDR3 sequences, 10% to 15% of them appearing once. The specimen was blood, either unsorted or a sorted T cell fraction (not recorded which). The TCR was taken from a male donor with ankylosing spondylitis. The chain is built from TRBV5-1 and TRBJ2-4, with D uncertain. DNA of the CDR3: TGCGCCAGCAGCTTGCGAAGAGTAGCCAAAAACATTCAGTACTTC. Translating gives CASSLRRVAKNIQYF.